Listed here is a single T cell receptor beta chain. What it recognizes is unknown. This sample is drawn from a study of OX40 agonist ivuxolimab in advanced cancers. On the study more broadly: The study gave patients intravenous ivuxolimab at 0.01 to 10 mg/kg every 2 weeks. Earlier treatment with anti-PD-1, anti-PD-L1 or anti-CTLA-4 was permitted, and roughly 40% had received some. Overall study findings and caveats: There were, on average, more expanded clones in CD8+ T cells than in CD4+.

The table came from immunoSEQ multiplex PCR; TCRdb's copy has only in-frame clones and leaves some out. This sample yields 49,000 or so clones, of which approximately 90% are seen a single time; 13% to 15% belongs to the top ten. CDR3 length: 15 amino acids. V was clipped by 8 bases and J by 0 bases, with 15 bases between them. In germline, CDR1 is MDHEN, CDR2 SYDVKM. J is TRBJ2-3 and V is TRBV28, with D hard to call. Sample: CD4+ or CD8+ T cells sorted from blood, taken in a trial of the OX40 agonist ivuxolimab. The TCR was taken from an adult with an advanced solid tumor such as melanoma, head and neck, liver or kidney cancer. The CDR3 DNA sequence: TGTGCCAGCCTAATGCGACACCCTAGCACAGATACGCAGTATTTT. Translated: CASLMRHPSTDTQYF. Looking up the rest from reference TRBV28 and TRBJ2-3 gives the full variable domain: DVKVTQSSRYLVKRTGEKVFLECVQDMDHENMFWYRQDPGLGLRLIYFSYDVKMKEKGDIPEGYSVSREKKERFSLILESASTNQTSMYLCASLMRHPSTDTQYFGPGTRLTVL.